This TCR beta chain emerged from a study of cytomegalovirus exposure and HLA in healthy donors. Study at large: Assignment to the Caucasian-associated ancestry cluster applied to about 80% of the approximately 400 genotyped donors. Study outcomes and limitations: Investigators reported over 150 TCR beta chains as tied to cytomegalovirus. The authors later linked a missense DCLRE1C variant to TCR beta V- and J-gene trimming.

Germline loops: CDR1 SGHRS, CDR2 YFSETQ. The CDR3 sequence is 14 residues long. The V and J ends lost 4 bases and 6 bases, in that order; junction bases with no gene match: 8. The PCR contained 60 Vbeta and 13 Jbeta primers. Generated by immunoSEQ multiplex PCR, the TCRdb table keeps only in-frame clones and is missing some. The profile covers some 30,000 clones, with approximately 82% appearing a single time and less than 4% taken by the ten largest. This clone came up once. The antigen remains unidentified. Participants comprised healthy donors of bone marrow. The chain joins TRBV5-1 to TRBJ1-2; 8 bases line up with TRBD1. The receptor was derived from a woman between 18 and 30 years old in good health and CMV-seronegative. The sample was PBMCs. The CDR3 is CASSLDRDEHGYTF. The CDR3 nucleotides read TGCGCCAGCAGCCTGGACAGGGATGAACATGGCTACACCTTC. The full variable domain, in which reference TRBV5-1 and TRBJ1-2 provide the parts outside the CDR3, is KAGVTQTPRYLIKTRGQQVTLSCSPISGHRSVSWYQQTPGQGLQFLFEYFSETQRNKGNFPGRFSGRQFSNSRSEMNVSTLELGDSALYLCASSLDRDEHGYTFGSGTRLTVV.